What follows describes a single TCR beta chain. The antigen remains unidentified. The source of the sample is a study of immune evolution from preneoplasia to lung adenocarcinoma. From germline, CDR1 is KGHSH and CDR2 LQKENI. This CDR3 contains 15 residues. Trimming took 10 bases from V and 1 from J, leaving 20 bases between them. Points from the study as a whole: Normal lung had the highest top T cell clone frequencies. Later-stage lesions seemingly showed higher T cell density and diversity than normal lung.

Profiling relied on immunoSEQ multiplex PCR, and the TCRdb table lists in-frame clones only, not all of them. The table includes more than 7,500 clones, 80% to 90% detected once. Sequenced: FFPE lung adenocarcinoma in situ tissue. This TCR came from a person aged 70 to 85 with lung adenocarcinoma. This chain links TRBV18 with TRBJ2-7, with D possibly matching TRBD2 (6 bases). This CDR3 is CATRRNPGTSYEQYF. DNA for the CDR3: TGTGCCACCCGTCGAAATCCGGGGACTTCCTACGAGCAGTACTTC.